A selection of T cell receptor beta chains follows, all from one sample in a study of blood T cell repertoires in COVID-19. Method: immunoSEQ multiplex PCR; TCRdb's copy keeps in-frame clones and lacks some. The repertoire includes roughly 200,000 clones, 82% of them detected once, and about an eighth sits in the top ten. The sample comprised PBMCs or T cells enriched from blood (not recorded which). These receptors were taken from a man aged 35-49 years who had recovered from COVID-19. Both conserved end residues are trimmed from each CDR3.

v_call cdr3_aa
TRBV29-1 SAYIQGEQPQH
TRBV6-2/TRBV6-3 ASSYSPPGGSRHEQF
TRBV9 ASSSGLVADTQY
TRBV2 ASNSGVGQPQH
TRBV10-2 ASSGGSGYEQY
TRBV11-1 ASSLARKEKAF
TRBV18 ASSPGGENEKLF
TRBV19 ASNTGSFSGNTIY
TRBV11-2 ASSWLQGGSGNTIY
TRBV6-1 ASSEAPQGNSPLH
TRBV27 ASRLAENTGELF
TRBV7-9 ASAVGDGYGYT
TRBV28 ASSLQGYSNQPQH
TRBV11-2 ASSIIGAASGTTGEQF
TRBV5-1 ASSLVGGRNTEAF
TRBV3-1/TRBV3-2 ASSQVRSPREKLF
TRBV7-2 ASSLQGGYT
TRBV4-1 ASSQDPGSVRNKNIQY
TRBV11-2 ASSLEAQPQH
TRBV2 ASSWTSGRASYEQY
TRBV5-1 ASSWGVFDTQY
TRBV6-5 ASSRGGSGEKLF
TRBV10-3 AISQDSYEQY
TRBV2 ASSEALVGADTQY
TRBV5-1 ASSFRDRAYEQY
TRBV18 ASSPPAGRAGQETQY
TRBV6-5 ASSYLQGTVNTEAF
TRBV5-5 ASSLDPSGSYNEQF
TRBV28 ASLAGGPDEQY
TRBV7-9 ASSNGQGNYEQY
TRBV5-1 ASSAGKETQY
TRBV5-1 ASSLGGAWDEQF
TRBV12-3/TRBV12-4 ASSNQEPPLH
TRBV27 ASSLMPTRTDTQY
TRBV29-1 SVAAGTGGWEQY
TRBV29-1 SVEGGAGDTQY
TRBV6-5 ASSTGGEYGYT
TRBV20-1 SASKADSIAKNIQY
TRBV4-3 ASSQGVGSGPSNEQF
TRBV18 ATLGVLSGNTIY
TRBV5-1 ASSLDIDTEAF
TRBV6-5 ASSSAGGQNTEAF
TRBV27 ASSSPGGGTEAF
TRBV9 ASSARQGSYNEQF
TRBV6-5 ASSYSTGLILNEQF
TRBV28 ASRPWTGDYGYT
TRBV19 ASQDTYNSPLH
TRBV5-6 ASSSLRGAGRSEQY
TRBV10-2 ASSESGGQTYEQY
TRBV7-2 ASSSQGTSGRDTQY
TRBV6-5 ASSYSVGQGSETQY